This paragraph covers one TCR beta chain sequence. Trimming removed 3 bases from V and 5 bases from J; junction bases left unmatched: 6. The CDR3 spans 14 residues. TCRdb re-derived calls from the RT-PCR reads in MiXCR, one entry per CDR3 protein. The repertoire has about 230,000 distinct CDR3 sequences, 13% to 15% of them found once; the top ten carry under 14%. This specimen comes from a study of patients and donors after allogeneic stem cell transplantation. Sequences were obtained from blood, either unsorted or a sorted T cell fraction (not recorded which). This receptor was obtained from a human donor who was either an allogeneic HSCT recipient or a stem cell or donor lymphocyte infusion donor (not recorded which). It is not recorded whose cells these are; they may come from a transplant donor. This rearrangement joins TRBV12-3 or TRBV12-4 to TRBJ1-1; 7 bases fit TRBD1. CDR3 DNA sequence: TGTGCCAGCAGTTTTGGAGGGGGCAGAACTGAAGCTTTCTTT. It is translated as CASSFGGGRTEAFF.